This TCR beta chain is drawn from a study of Graves' ophthalmopathy and Graves' hyperthyroidism. For the study at large: A follow-up of 18 months without ophthalmopathy meant that hyperthyroidism was stable. General study points: Thyroid clonotypes that were expanded above 0.001 frequency mostly also appeared in blood.

A note on this clonotype: What it binds is not known.

The sequenced template was RNA, covering the TCR beta CDR3 region. The first-round RT-PCR employed HTBI primers together with the Qiagen OneStep RT-PCR kit. A multiplex PCR was then performed as the second round. TCRdb re-called the multiplex PCR reads with MiXCR, one entry per CDR3 protein. The sample has around 520,000 distinct CDR3 sequences; 35% to 40% are singletons. Among the hyperthyroidism patients, all were newly diagnosed, aged 18 to 65, with under 2 months' duration. Other autoimmune diseases, uncontrolled infections, pregnancy or lactation ruled patients out of participation. Germline V gene data show CDR1 as SQVTM and CDR2 as ANQGSEA. The CDR3 consists of 14 residues.

This chain joins TRBV29-1 and TRBJ1-5, with 7 nucleotides matching TRBD1. The sequence derives from an adult man with Graves' hyperthyroidism. Sequencing was performed on peripheral blood or thyroid tissue (not recorded which). The CDR3 loop is CSVYRGTSNQPQHF. DNA of the CDR3: TGCAGTGTATACAGGGGTACTAGCAATCAGCCCCAGCATTTT. Full variable domain (rest looked up from reference TRBV29-1 and TRBJ1-5): SAVISQKPSRDICQRGTSLTIQCQVDSQVTMMFWYRQQPGQSLTLIATANQGSEATYESGFVIDKFPISRPNLTFSTLTVSNMSPEDSSIYLCSVYRGTSNQPQHFGDGTRLSIL.